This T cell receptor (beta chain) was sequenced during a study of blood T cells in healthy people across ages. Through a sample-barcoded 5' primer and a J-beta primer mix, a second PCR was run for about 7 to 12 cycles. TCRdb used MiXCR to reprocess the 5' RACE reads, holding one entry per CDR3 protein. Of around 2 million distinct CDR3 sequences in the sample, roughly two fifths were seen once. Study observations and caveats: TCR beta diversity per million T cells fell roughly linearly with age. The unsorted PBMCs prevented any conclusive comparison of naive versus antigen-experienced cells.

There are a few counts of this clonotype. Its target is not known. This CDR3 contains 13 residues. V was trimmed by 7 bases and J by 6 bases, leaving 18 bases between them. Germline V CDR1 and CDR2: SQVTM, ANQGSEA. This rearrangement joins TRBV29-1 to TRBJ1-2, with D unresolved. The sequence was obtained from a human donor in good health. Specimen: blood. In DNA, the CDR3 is TGCAGCGCCCGACCGTCTGGAGGCGATGGCTACACCTTC. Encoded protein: CSARPSGGDGYTF.